These 15 T cell receptor beta chains came from one sample sequenced in a study of cytomegalovirus exposure and HLA in healthy donors. Primers for the PCR totalled 60 Vbeta and 13 Jbeta. Profiled with immunoSEQ multiplex PCR; TCRdb holds only in-frame clones, not every one. The table has roughly 130,000 clones, 80% seen once; the top ten hold about 2.6%. Material for sequencing was PBMCs. These receptors all stem from a man younger than 45 in good health and CMV-seronegative.

This chain connects TRBV6-4 to TRBJ2-7; 10 bases align to TRBD1. Germline CDR1 MRHNA, CDR2 SNTAGT. The CDR3 sequence is 13 residues long. Unmatched junction bases numbered 7, after V lost 10 bases and J lost 4 bases. The CDR3 bases are TGTGCCAAACCGGGACAGGGGATTTACGAGCAGTACTTC. This encodes CAKPGQGIYEQYF.

The count of this clone is one. The chain carries TRBV28 and TRBJ2-7, with 7 nucleotides matching TRBD1. The CDR3 covers 15 residues. The trim removed 3 bases at V and 0 bases at J, leaving 5 bases unmatched. Germline V gene data show CDR1 as MDHEN and CDR2 as SYDVKM. The CDR3, as DNA: TGTGCCAGCAGTTTCAGGGGACAGAGCTCCTACGAGCAGTACTTC. Translated: CASSFRGQSSYEQYF.

This chain links TRBV7-3 with TRBJ2-7; D gene uncertain. V shed 2 bases and J shed 3 bases, with 17 bases lying between them. CDR1 and CDR2 from the germline V gene are SGHTA and FQGTGA. This CDR3 has 16 residues. The CDR3: CASSLFPSQEGYEQYF. As DNA, the CDR3 is TGTGCCAGCAGCTTATTCCCGAGTCAGGAAGGCTACGAGCAGTACTTC.

This rearrangement joins TRBV5-6 to TRBJ2-5; tentatively, D is TRBD2 (5 bases). CDR1 and CDR2 (germline): SGHDT, YYEEEE. This CDR3 region has 17 residues. V lost 2 bases and J 1 base, leaving 18 bases between the germline ends. The CDR3 coding sequence is TGTGCCAGCAGCTTCCTTGGAGGAACAGAATCCCAAGAGACCCAGTACTTC. Protein product: CASSFLGGTESQETQYF.

The chain joins TRBV5-6 to TRBJ2-7, with TRBD1 matching over 7 bases. Germline V gene data show CDR1 as SGHDT and CDR2 as YYEEEE. CDR3 size: 15 residues. V dropped 3 bases and J dropped 4; count of bases not matched to a gene: 10. Here the CDR3 reads CASSWRYRGRYEQYF. The CDR3 region has the DNA TGTGCCAGCAGCTGGAGATACAGGGGAAGGTACGAGCAGTACTTC.

CDR3 nucleotide sequence: TGTGCCAGCAGCCAAGATGGAGGGGAGACCCAGTACTTC. This sequence encodes CASSQDGGETQYF. The chain recombines TRBV4-2 with TRBJ2-5; tentative D call: TRBD2 (6 bases). V dropped 0 bases and J dropped 5 bases, with 7 bases sitting between them. The germline gives CDR1 LGHNA, CDR2 YNFKEQ. The CDR3 loop spans 13 amino acids.

The chain recombines TRBV28 with TRBJ1-1; D gene unclear. Trimming removed 8 bases from V and 1 base from J, with 17 bases in between. The CDR3 loop spans 15 amino acids. Germline CDR1 is MDHEN and CDR2 is SYDVKM. The CDR3 loop reads CASGVAEGGNTEAFF. The CDR3 DNA reads as TGTGCCAGCGGGGTTGCTGAGGGAGGGAACACTGAAGCTTTCTTT.

This clone has a handful of counts. J is TRBJ1-1 and V is TRBV9, with D possibly being TRBD1 (5 bases). Germline assignment: CDR1 SGDLS and CDR2 YYNGEE. V gave up 0 bases and J gave up 0 bases, with 9 bases separating them. The CDR3 totals 15 residues. This CDR3 reads CASSVGGVMNTEAFF. The CDR3 nucleotides are TGTGCCAGCAGCGTAGGGGGGGTGATGAACACTGAAGCTTTCTTT.

The V call is TRBV19, the J call TRBJ1-4; TRBD1 is a possible D gene (5 bases). With 3 bases removed from V and 5 bases from J, the gap between germline ends came to 10 bases. The CDR3 extends over 14 amino acids. The germline CDR1 and CDR2 sequences are LNHDA and SQIVND (reference sequence). The CDR3 sequence is CASSIQGPNEKLFF. Here the CDR3 DNA reads TGTGCCAGTAGTATCCAGGGTCCCAATGAAAAACTGTTTTTT.

The chain couples TRBV10-1 to TRBJ2-3, with TRBD2 identical over 7 bases. Germline V gene data show CDR1 as WNHNN and CDR2 as SYGVQD (reference sequence). This CDR3 region has 15 residues. V shed 0 bases, J shed 2 bases, and the junction held 2 bases outside the gene matches. The CDR3: CASSESSGTTDTQYF. CDR3 nucleotide sequence: TGCGCCAGCAGTGAGTCGAGCGGGACCACAGATACGCAGTATTTT.

Remarks on this clone: One junction end does not reproduce the germline sequence, and a read error may be involved. The J gene is TRBJ1-2, the V gene TRBV5-6; tentative D call: TRBD1 (5 bases). The germline V gene has CDR1 SGHDT and CDR2 YYEEEE. The CDR3 loop spans 18 amino acids. The CDR3 DNA is TGTGCCAGCAGCTTGGCCGTCGCAGGGATCAGCTTTACCTATGGCTACCCCTTC. Protein: CASSLAVAGISFTYGYPF.

V usage is TRBV4-3 and J usage is TRBJ2-1; possibly TRBD2 for D (5 bases). Germline CDR1 LGHNA, CDR2 YSLEER. The ends were cut back, 0 bases at V and 1 base at J, with 7 bases in the middle. The CDR3 is 15 residues long. CDR3 bases: TGCGCCAGCAGCCAAGACGGCGGGTCCTACAATGAGCAGTTCTTC. It codes for CASSQDGGSYNEQFF.

The V call is TRBV30, the J call TRBJ2-2; D possibly corresponds to TRBD1 (5 bases). The V end lost 5 bases, the J end lost 6 bases, and 13 bases lay between the germline ends. CDR1 and CDR2 (germline): GTSNPN, SVGIG (reference sequence). CDR3 length: 13 residues. CDR3 sequence (DNA): TGTGCCTGGTCCAACGCCAGGGCCGGGGAGCTGTTTTTT. Residues: CAWSNARAGELFF.

The gene calls are TRBV29-1 and TRBJ1-2; 8 nucleotides agree with TRBD1. Per germline, CDR1 SQVTM and CDR2 ANQGSEA. The CDR3 runs to 13 residues. The V segment lost 4 bases and the J segment 3 bases; nucleotides outside the gene matches: 4. This chain's CDR3 is CSVAGGAYYGYTF. CDR3 nucleotide sequence: TGCAGCGTTGCAGGGGGCGCTTACTATGGCTACACCTTC.

The V and J genes are TRBV30 and TRBJ1-2, with 8 bases identical to TRBD1. Germline CDR1 GTSNPN, CDR2 SVGIG (reference sequence). This CDR3 has 15 amino acids. V trimming: 0 bases; J trimming: 7 bases; junction bases outside the gene matches: 10. Here the CDR3 DNA reads TGTGCCTGGAGTGTAAAAAAGCAGGGGGCGGTTGGCTACACCTTC. Translated: CAWSVKKQGAVGYTF.